Only a few counts were recorded for the clone carrying this TCR beta chain. This entry comes from a study of T cells in Graves' hyperthyroidism and ophthalmopathy. RNA transcripts provided the source from which TCR beta CDR3 regions were amplified. Primed by the HTBI set, a first-round RT-PCR was run on the TCR CDR3. TCRdb re-analysed the multiplex PCR reads in MiXCR, keeping a single row per CDR3 protein. In the table there are about 560,000 distinct CDR3 sequences, over 15% of which are singletons. This receptor was obtained from a woman younger than 35 with Graves' hyperthyroidism. The sample was blood.

CDR3 protein: CASSPGTGRSSYEQYF. CDR3 DNA: TGTGCCAGCAGCCCCGGGACAGGCCGAAGCTCCTACGAGCAGTACTTC. V and J are TRBV7-9 and TRBJ2-7; 8 positions agree with TRBD1. The CDR3 is 16 amino acids. Trimming at V came to 5 bases and at J to 0 bases, leaving 9 bases not matched to a gene. In germline, CDR1 is SEHNR, CDR2 FQNEAQ (reference sequence).